The T cell receptor beta chain described here comes from a study of blood T cell repertoires in COVID-19. About the research overall: The origin of the acute and convalescent COVID-19 samples was the United States, Italy and Spain.

The J segment lost 4 bases and the V segment lost 4 bases, leaving 11 bases of the junction unmatched. Germline-derived CDR1 and CDR2 are MGHRA and YSYEKL. CDR3 length: 17 residues. Produced via immunoSEQ multiplex PCR; TCRdb's table is partial and in-frame only. The sample includes fewer than 300,000 clones, roughly 92% of them seen just once. This TCR derives from a woman younger than 45 with COVID-19, enrolled during active disease. The rearrangement joins TRBV4-1 to TRBJ2-2; TRBD1 matches 8 bases. Sequencing input: peripheral blood. Here the CDR3 reads CASSLGQGNTLTGELFF. In nucleotides, the CDR3 is TGCGCCAGCAGCCTCGGACAGGGAAATACTCTCACCGGGGAGCTGTTTTTT.